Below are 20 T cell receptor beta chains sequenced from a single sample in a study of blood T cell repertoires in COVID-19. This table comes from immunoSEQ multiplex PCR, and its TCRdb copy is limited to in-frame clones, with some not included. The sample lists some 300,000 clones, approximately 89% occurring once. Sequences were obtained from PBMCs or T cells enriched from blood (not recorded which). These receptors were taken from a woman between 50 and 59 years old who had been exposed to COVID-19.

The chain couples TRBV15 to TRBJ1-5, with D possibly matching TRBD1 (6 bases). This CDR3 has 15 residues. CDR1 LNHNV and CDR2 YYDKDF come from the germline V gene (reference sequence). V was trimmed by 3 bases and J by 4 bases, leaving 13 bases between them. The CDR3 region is CATSRTGTQNQPQHF. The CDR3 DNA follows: TGTGCCACCAGCAGGACCGGGACACAGAATCAGCCCCAGCATTTT.

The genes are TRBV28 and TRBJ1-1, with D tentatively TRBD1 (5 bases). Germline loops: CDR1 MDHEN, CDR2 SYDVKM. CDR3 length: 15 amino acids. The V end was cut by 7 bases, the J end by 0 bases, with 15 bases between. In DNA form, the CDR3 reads TGTGCCAGCACCCACAGGTTAACCATGAACACTGAAGCTTTCTTT. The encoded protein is CASTHRLTMNTEAFF.

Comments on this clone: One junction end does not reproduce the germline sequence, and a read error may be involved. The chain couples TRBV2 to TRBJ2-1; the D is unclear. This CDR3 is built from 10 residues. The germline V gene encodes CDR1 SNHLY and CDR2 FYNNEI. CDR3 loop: CASSVEALVF. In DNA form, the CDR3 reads TGTGCCAGCAGTGTTGAGGCCTTGGTCTTC. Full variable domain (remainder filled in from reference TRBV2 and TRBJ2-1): EPEVTQTPSHQVTQMGQEVILRCVPISNHLYFYWYRQILGQKVEFLVSFYNNEISEKSEIFDDQFSVERPDGSNFTLKIRSTKLEDSAMYFCASSVEALVFGPGTRLTVL.

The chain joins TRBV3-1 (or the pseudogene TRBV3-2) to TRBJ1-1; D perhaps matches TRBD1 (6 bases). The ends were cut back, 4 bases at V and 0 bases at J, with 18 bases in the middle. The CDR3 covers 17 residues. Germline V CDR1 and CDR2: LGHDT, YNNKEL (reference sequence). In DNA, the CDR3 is TGTGCCAGCAGCCGTTACGTCAGGGGAACAATGAACACTGAAGCTTTCTTT. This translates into CASSRYVRGTMNTEAFF.

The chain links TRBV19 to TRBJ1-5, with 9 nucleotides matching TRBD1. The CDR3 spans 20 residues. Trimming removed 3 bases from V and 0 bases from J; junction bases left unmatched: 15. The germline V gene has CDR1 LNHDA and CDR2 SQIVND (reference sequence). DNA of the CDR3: TGTGCCAGTAGTATCAGTCGTCTTCCGGGACAGGGCATTAGCAATCAGCCCCAGCATTTT. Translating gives CASSISRLPGQGISNQPQHF.

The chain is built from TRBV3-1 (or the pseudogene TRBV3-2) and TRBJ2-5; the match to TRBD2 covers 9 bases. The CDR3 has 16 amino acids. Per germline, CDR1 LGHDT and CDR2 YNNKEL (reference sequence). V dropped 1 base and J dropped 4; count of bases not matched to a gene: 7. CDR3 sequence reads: CASSQVAGGPGETQYF. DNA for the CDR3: TGTGCCAGCAGCCAAGTTGCGGGGGGGCCAGGAGAGACCCAGTACTTC.

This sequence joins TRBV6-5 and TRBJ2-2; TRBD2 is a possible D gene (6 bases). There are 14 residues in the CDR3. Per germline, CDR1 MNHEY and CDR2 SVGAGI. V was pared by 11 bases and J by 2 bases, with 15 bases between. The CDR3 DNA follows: TGTGCCGTACGGACTATGATTAACACCGGGGAGCTGTTTTTT. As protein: CAVRTMINTGELFF.

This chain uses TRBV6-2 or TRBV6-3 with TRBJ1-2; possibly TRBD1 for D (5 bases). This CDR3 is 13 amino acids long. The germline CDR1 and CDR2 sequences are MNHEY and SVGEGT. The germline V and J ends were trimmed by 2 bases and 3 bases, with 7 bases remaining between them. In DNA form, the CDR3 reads TGTGCCAGCAGTTACCTACAGGACTATGGCTACACCTTC. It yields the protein CASSYLQDYGYTF.

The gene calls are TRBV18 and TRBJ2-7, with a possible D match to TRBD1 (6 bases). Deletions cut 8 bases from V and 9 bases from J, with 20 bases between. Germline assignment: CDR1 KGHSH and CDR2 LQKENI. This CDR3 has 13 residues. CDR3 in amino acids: CASRTAELVWQYF. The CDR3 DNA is TGTGCCAGCAGGACAGCCGAGCTTGTGTGGCAGTACTTC.

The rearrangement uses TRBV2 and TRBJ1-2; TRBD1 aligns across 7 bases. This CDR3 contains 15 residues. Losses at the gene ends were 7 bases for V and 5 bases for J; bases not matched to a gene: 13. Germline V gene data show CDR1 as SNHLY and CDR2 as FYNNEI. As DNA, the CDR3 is TGTGCCAGCACCTATGATATGACAGGGAAGTATGGCTACACCTTC. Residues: CASTYDMTGKYGYTF.

DNA of the CDR3: TGTGCCAGCTCAAAAGAGAGGGATCAGCCCCAGCATTTT. Encoded protein: CASSKERDQPQHF. The chain combines TRBV18 with TRBJ1-5; D remains unclear. Trimming took 5 bases from V and 5 from J, leaving 10 bases between them. The V gene's germline CDR1 is KGHSH and CDR2 LQKENI. The CDR3 spans 13 residues.

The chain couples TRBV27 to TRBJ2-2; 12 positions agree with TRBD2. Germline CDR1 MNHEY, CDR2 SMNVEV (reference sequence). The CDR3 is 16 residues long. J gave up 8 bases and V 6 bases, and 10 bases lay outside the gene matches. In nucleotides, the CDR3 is TGTGCCAGCAGACGGCTAGCGGGGGGGCCATTAGGGGAGCTGTTTTTT. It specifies CASRRLAGGPLGELFF.

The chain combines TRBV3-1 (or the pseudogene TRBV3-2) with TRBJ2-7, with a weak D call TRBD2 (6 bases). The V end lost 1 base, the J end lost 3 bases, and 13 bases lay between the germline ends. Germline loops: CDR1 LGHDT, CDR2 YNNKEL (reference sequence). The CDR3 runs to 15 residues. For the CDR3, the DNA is TGTGCCAGCAGCCAAGTAGCCACGGGGGTCTACGAGCAGTACTTC. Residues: CASSQVATGVYEQYF.

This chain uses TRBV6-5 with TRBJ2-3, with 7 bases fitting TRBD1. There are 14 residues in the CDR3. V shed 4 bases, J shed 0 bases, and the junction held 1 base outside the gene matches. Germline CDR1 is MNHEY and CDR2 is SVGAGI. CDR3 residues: CASSLTGSTDTQYF. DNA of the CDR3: TGTGCCAGCAGTTTGACAGGGAGCACAGATACGCAGTATTTT.

For the CDR3, the DNA is TGTGCCAGCAGCCGGGACAGGGGCATGAACACTGAAGCTTTCTTT. Amino acid sequence: CASSRDRGMNTEAFF. The rearrangement uses TRBV2 and TRBJ1-1; 10 bases match TRBD1. The V gene end was trimmed by 6 bases and the J gene end by 0 bases; junction bases not matched to a gene: 4. The CDR3 is 15 amino acids. Germline lookup yields CDR1 SNHLY and CDR2 FYNNEI.

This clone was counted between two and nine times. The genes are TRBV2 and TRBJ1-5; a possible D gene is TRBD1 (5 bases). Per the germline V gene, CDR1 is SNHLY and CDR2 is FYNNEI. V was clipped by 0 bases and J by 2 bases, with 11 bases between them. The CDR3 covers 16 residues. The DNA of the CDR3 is TGTGCCAGCAGTGAAGCGGCGGGGCTCGGCAATCAGCCCCAGCATTTT. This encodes CASSEAAGLGNQPQHF.

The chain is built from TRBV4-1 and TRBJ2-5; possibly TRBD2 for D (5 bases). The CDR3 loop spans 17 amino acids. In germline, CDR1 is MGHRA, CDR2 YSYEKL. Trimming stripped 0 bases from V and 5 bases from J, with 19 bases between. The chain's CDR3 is CASSQDYSLNGGETQYF. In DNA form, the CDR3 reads TGCGCCAGCAGCCAAGATTACTCCCTCAACGGCGGGGAGACCCAGTACTTC.

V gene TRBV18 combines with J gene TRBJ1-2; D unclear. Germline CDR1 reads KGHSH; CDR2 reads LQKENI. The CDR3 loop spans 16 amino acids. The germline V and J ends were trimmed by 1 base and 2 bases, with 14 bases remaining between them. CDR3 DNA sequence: TGTGCCAGCTCACCACAAAACAGCAAAGCCAACTATGGCTACACCTTC. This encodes CASSPQNSKANYGYTF.

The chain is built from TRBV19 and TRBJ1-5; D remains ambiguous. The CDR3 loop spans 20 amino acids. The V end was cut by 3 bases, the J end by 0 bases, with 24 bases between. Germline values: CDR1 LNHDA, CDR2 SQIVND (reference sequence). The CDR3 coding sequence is TGTGCCAGTAGTATGAGATCGGCGGCGCACGGATTTATTAGCAATCAGCCCCAGCATTTT. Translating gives CASSMRSAAHGFISNQPQHF.

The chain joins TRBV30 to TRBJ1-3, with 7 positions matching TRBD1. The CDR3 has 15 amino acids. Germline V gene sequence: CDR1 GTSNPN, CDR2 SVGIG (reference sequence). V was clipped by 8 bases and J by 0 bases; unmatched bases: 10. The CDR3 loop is CATDRAPASGNTIYF. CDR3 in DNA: TGTGCCACTGACAGGGCACCCGCCTCTGGAAACACCATATATTTT.